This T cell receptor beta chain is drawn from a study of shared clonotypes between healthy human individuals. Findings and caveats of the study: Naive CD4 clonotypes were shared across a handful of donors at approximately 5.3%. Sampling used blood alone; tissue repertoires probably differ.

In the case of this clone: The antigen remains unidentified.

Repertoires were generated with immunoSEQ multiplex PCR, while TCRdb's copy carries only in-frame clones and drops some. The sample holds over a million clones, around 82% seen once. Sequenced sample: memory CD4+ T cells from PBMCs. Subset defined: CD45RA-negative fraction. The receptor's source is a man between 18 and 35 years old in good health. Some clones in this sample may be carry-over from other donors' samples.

Here the CDR3 DNA reads TGTGCCAGCAGTTACTCGCAGGGGAACACCGGGGAGCTGTTTTTT. It translates to CASSYSQGNTGELFF. The V call is TRBV6-6, the J call TRBJ2-2; TRBD1 is a possible D gene (5 bases). V was clipped by 0 bases and J by 1 base, with 6 bases between them. The CDR3 is 15 amino acids. Germline V gives CDR1 MNHNY, CDR2 SVGAGI (reference sequence).